Sequencing of this TCR beta chain was carried out in a study of Ad26.COV2.S vaccination and SARS-CoV-2 variants. The assay was immunoSEQ multiplex PCR, and TCRdb's table has in-frame clones only and misses some. The sample carries more than 300,000 clones, around 85% recorded once. Study conclusions and caveats: Placebo and vaccine recipients had non-spike TCR breadth that was similar. Researchers cautioned that TCR breadth and depth analyses may have underestimated total T cell responses.

Germline V gene sequence: CDR1 LNHNV, CDR2 YYDKDF (reference sequence). The CDR3 consists of 12 residues. Trimming took 2 bases from V and 3 from J, leaving 2 bases between them. Treatment denoted: around 19 received Ad26.COV2.S at low or high dose, single or two shots; about 5 received placebo; per-sample allocation not given. The investigators took samples on day 63 after the first vaccine or placebo injection. A note on this clone: Its cognate antigen is unknown.

Here the sequenced sample was peripheral blood, taken in a trial of Ad26.COV2.S vaccine versus placebo. This TCR came from a person aged 18-60 years who received the Ad26.COV2.S COVID-19 vaccine or a placebo. The chain couples TRBV15 to TRBJ1-3; D uncertain. The CDR3 DNA reads TGTGCCACCAGCAGAAGTGGAAACACCATATATTTT. Translated, it gives CATSRSGNTIYF.